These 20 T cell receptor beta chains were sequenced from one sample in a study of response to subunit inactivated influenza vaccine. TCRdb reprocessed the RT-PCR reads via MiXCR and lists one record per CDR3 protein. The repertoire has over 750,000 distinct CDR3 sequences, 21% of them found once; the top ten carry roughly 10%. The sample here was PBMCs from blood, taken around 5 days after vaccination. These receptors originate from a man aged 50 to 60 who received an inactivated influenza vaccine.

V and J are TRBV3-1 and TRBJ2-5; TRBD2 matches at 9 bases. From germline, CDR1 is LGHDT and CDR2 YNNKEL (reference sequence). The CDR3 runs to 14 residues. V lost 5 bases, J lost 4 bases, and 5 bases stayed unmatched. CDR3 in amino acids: CASSFASGAETQYF. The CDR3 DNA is TGTGCCAGCAGCTTTGCTAGCGGGGCAGAGACCCAGTACTTC.

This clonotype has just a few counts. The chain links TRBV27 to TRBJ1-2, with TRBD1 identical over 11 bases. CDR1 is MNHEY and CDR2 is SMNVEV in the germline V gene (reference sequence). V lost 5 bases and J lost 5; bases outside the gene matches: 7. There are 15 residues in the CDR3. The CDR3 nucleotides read TGTGCCAGCAGTCGGGACAGGGGGAATCATTATGGCTACACCTTC. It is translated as CASSRDRGNHYGYTF.

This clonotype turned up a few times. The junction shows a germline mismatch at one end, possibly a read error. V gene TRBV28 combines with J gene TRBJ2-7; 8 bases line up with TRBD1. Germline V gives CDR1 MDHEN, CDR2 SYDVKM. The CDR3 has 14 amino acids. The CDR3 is CASSSHRAGGELNF. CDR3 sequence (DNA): TGTGCCAGCAGTTCCCATCGGGCAGGGGGCGAGTTGAACTTC. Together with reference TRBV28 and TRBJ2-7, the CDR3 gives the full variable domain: DVKVTQSSRYLVKRTGEKVFLECVQDMDHENMFWYRQDPGLGLRLIYFSYDVKMKEKGDIPEGYSVSREKKERFSLILESASTNQTSMYLCASSSHRAGGELNFGPGTRLTVT.

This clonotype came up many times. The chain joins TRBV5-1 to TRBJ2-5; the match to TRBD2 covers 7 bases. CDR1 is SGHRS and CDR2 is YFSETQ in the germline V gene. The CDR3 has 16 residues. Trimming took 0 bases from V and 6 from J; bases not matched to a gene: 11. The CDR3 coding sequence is TGCGCCAGCAGCTTGGAAAGGCGGGAGAGAAGAAAGACCCAGTACTTC. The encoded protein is CASSLERRERRKTQYF.

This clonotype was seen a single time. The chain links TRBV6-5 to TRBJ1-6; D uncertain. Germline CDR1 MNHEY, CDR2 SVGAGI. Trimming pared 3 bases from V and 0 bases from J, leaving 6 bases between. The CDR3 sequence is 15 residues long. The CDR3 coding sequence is TGTGCCAGCAGTTATGAGAGCTCCTATAATTCACCCCTCCACTTT. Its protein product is CASSYESSYNSPLHF.

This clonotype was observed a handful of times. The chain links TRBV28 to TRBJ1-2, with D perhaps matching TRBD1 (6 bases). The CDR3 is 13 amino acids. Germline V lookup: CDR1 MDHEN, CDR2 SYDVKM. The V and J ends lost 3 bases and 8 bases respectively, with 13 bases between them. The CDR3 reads CASSLNRAGGYTF. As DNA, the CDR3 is TGTGCCAGCAGTTTGAACAGGGCTGGGGGCTACACCTTC.

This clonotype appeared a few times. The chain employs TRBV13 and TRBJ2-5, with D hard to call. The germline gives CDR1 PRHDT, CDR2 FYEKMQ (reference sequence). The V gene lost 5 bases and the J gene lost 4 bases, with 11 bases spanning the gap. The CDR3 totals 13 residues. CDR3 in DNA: TGTGCCAGCAGCGCTAGACACCGAGAGACCCAGTACTTC. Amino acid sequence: CASSARHRETQYF.

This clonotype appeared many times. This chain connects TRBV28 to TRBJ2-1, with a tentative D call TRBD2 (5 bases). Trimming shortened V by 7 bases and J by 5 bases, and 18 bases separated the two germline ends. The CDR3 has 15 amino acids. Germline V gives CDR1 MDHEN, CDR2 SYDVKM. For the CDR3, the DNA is TGTGCCAGCATCTCTTACCAGCGGTTGAACAATGAGCAGTTCTTC. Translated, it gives CASISYQRLNNEQFF.

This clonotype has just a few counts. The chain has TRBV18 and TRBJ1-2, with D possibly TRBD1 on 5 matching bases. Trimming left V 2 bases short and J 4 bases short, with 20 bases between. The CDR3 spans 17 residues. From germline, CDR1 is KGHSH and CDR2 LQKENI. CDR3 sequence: CASSPIAAVPGGYGYTF. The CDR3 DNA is TGTGCCAGCTCACCAATCGCGGCGGTACCCGGGGGCTATGGCTACACCTTC.

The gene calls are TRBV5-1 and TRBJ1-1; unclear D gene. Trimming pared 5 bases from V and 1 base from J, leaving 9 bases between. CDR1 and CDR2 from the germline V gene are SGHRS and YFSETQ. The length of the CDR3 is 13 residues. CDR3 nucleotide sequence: TGCGCCAGCAGACAATCCCCGAACACTGAAGCTTTCTTT. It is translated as CASRQSPNTEAFF.

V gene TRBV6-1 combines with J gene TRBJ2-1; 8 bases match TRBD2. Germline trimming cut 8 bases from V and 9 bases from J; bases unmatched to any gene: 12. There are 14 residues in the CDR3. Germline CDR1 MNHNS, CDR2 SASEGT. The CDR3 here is CASAGQREFGEQFF. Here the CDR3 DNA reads TGTGCCAGCGCCGGGCAGCGGGAGTTTGGTGAGCAGTTCTTC.

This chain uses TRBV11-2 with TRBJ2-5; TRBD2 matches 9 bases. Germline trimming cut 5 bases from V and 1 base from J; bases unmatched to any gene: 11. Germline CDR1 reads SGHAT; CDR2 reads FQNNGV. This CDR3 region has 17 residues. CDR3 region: CASSPGILAGVQETQYF. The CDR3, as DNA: TGTGCCAGCAGCCCCGGGATTTTAGCGGGGGTCCAAGAGACCCAGTACTTC.

The CDR3 spells CASSLGQGATDTQYF. The CDR3 nucleotides are TGCGCCAGCAGCTTGGGACAGGGCGCCACAGATACGCAGTATTTT. This chain uses TRBV5-1 with TRBJ2-3; the match to TRBD1 covers 7 bases. This CDR3 is 15 amino acids long. Germline trimming cut 0 bases from V and 2 bases from J; bases unmatched to any gene: 3. Germline V gene data show CDR1 as SGHRS and CDR2 as YFSETQ.

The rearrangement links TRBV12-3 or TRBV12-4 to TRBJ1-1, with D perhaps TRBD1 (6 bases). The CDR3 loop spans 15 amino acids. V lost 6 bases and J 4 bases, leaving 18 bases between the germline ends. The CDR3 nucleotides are TGTGCCAGCAGGGTCACCGGGATAGGGGGCACTGAAGCTTTCTTT. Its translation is CASRVTGIGGTEAFF.

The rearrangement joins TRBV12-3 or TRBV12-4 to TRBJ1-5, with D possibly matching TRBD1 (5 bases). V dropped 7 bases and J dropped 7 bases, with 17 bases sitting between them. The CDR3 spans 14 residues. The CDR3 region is CASTAGTGNQPQHF. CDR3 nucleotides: TGTGCCAGCACAGCCGGGACTGGGAACCAGCCCCAGCATTTT.

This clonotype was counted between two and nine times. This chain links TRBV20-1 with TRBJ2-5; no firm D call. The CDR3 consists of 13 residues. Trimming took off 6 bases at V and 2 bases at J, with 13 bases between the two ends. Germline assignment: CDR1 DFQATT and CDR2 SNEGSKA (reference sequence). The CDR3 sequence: CSAIRTVQETQYF. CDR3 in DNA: TGCAGTGCCATCAGGACGGTACAAGAGACCCAGTACTTC.

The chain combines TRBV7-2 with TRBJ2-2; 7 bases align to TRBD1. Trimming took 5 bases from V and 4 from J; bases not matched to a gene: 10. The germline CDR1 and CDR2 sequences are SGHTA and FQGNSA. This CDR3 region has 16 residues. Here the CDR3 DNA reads TGTGCCAGCAGCGCCGGACAGGCGACTTTCACCGGGGAGCTGTTTTTT. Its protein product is CASSAGQATFTGELFF.

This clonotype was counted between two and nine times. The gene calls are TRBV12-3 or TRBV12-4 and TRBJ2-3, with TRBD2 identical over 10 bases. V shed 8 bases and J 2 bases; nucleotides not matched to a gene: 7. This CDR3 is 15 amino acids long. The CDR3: CASSVAGGLTDTQYF. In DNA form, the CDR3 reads TGTGCCAGCTCCGTAGCGGGGGGCCTCACAGATACGCAGTATTTT.

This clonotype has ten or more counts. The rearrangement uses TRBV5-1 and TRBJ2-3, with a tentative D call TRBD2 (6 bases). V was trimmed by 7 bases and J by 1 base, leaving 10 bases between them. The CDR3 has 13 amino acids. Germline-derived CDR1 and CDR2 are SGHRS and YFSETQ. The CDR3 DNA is TGCGCCAGCCGTCCGGGAGGCACAGATACGCAGTATTTT. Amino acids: CASRPGGTDTQYF.

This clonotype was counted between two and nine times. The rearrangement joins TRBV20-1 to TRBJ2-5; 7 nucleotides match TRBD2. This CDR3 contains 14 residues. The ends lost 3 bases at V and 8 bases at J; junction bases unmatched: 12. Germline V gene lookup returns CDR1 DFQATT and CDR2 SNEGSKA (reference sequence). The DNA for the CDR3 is TGCAGTGCTAGTGCGGGAGCGGCTCAGGGAACCCAGTACTTC. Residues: CSASAGAAQGTQYF.